The 19 T cell receptor beta chains given below trace back to one sample, sequenced in a study of technical replicates of blood from several donors (dated by TCRdb to about 2017). To prepare the library, the immunoSEQ multiplex PCR assay was applied. The table was pulled from immuneACCESS by TCRdb, which kept in-frame rearrangements only. Such tables lose some clones; where checked, under half of the loss comes from unresolved V genes, and the rest has no known cause. For this sample there are roughly 80,000 clones; 85% to 95% appear just once. The ten largest clones capture 0.35% to 0.45% of the sample. The specimen sequenced was T cells isolated from PBMCs. The source of these receptors is a human donor in good health.

The chain carries TRBV11-1 and TRBJ1-1, with 9 bases aligning to TRBD1. CDR3 length equals 14 residues. CDR1 is SGHAT and CDR2 is FQDESV in the germline V gene (reference sequence). V lost 5 bases and J lost 2; bases outside the gene matches: 3. The CDR3 reads CASSRQGVNTEAFF. The CDR3 DNA follows: TGTGCCAGCAGCAGACAGGGGGTCAACACTGAAGCTTTCTTT.

This chain uses TRBV5-4 with TRBJ2-7, with TRBD1 identical over 10 bases. J was trimmed by 2 bases and V by 4 bases; bases with no gene match: 6. The germline gives CDR1 SGHNT, CDR2 YYREEE (reference sequence). This CDR3 spans 15 amino acids. The CDR3 region is CASSPTGQGAYEQYF. CDR3 nucleotide sequence: TGTGCCAGCAGCCCGACCGGACAGGGGGCCTACGAGCAGTACTTC.

The CDR3 spells CASSFGQGDQPQHF. The CDR3 nucleotides read TGTGCCAGCAGTTTCGGCCAGGGTGATCAGCCCCAGCATTTT. The gene calls are TRBV28 and TRBJ1-5, with a tentative D call TRBD1 (5 bases). The germline V and J ends were trimmed by 3 bases and 5 bases, with 11 bases remaining between them. The CDR3 runs 14 residues. Germline V gives CDR1 MDHEN, CDR2 SYDVKM. Drawing the rest from reference TRBV28 and TRBJ1-5, the complete variable domain is DVKVTQSSRYLVKRTGEKVFLECVQDMDHENMFWYRQDPGLGLRLIYFSYDVKMKEKGDIPEGYSVSREKKERFSLILESASTNQTSMYLCASSFGQGDQPQHFGDGTRLSIL.

CDR3 residues: CASGYYPWWPQHF. The CDR3, as DNA: TGTGCTAGTGGATACTATCCATGGTGGCCCCAGCATTTT. V usage is TRBV12-5 and J usage is TRBJ1-5; D gene unclear. The germline V gene encodes CDR1 LGHNT and CDR2 FRNRAP. The CDR3 contains 13 residues. The ends were cut back, 6 bases at V and 9 bases at J, with 15 bases in the middle.

V is TRBV29-1 and J is TRBJ2-7; D might be TRBD1 (6 bases). Germline lookup yields CDR1 SQVTM and CDR2 ANQGSEA. The length of the CDR3 is 14 residues. With 0 bases removed from V and 0 bases from J, the gap between germline ends came to 9 bases. CDR3: CSVEDTGHSYEQYF. Written as DNA, the CDR3 is TGCAGCGTTGAAGATACGGGACACTCCTACGAGCAGTACTTC.

This clone was seen just once. The chain joins TRBV5-6 to TRBJ1-1, with D hard to call. Trimming stripped 2 bases from V and 7 bases from J, with 6 bases between. The CDR3 loop spans 11 amino acids. Germline loops: CDR1 SGHDT, CDR2 YYEEEE. The CDR3 region is CASSFLGEAFF. CDR3 nucleotides: TGTGCCAGCAGCTTTCTCGGTGAAGCTTTCTTT.

The chain's CDR3 is CASSREEDAGELFF. In nucleotides, the CDR3 is TGTGCCAGCAGCAGGGAAGAGGACGCCGGGGAGCTGTTTTTT. V is TRBV6-4 and J is TRBJ2-2, with a tentative D call TRBD1 (5 bases). Germline V lookup: CDR1 MRHNA, CDR2 SNTAGT. The V end lost 6 bases, the J end lost 6 bases, and 14 bases lay between the germline ends. The CDR3 covers 14 residues.

The rearrangement uses TRBV7-8 and TRBJ2-1, with TRBD2 as a possible D gene (6 bases). The germline V and J ends were trimmed by 3 bases and 8 bases, with 8 bases remaining between them. CDR1 and CDR2 from the germline V gene are SGHVS and FQNEAQ. The CDR3 is 12 residues long. DNA of the CDR3: TGTGCCAGCAGCTTCGGAGGGGATGAGCAGTTCTTC. Translation: CASSFGGDEQFF.

The chain combines TRBV30 with TRBJ2-2, with TRBD2 as a possible D gene (6 bases). Germline lookup yields CDR1 GTSNPN and CDR2 SVGIG (reference sequence). V shed 4 bases and J shed 6 bases, with 24 bases lying between them. The CDR3 totals 17 residues. The CDR3 DNA sequence: TGTGCCTGGACATTAAGATTGGAGGGTATTAAGTCCGGGGAGCTGTTTTTT. It yields the protein CAWTLRLEGIKSGELFF.

V gene TRBV4-3 combines with J gene TRBJ2-3; 8 positions agree with TRBD2. The CDR3 runs 14 residues. CDR1 and CDR2 (germline): LGHNA, YSLEER. V lost 1 base, J lost 6 bases, and 3 bases stayed unmatched. CDR3 sequence: CASSQAGGLDTQYF. DNA of the CDR3: TGCGCCAGCAGCCAAGCGGGAGGGCTGGATACGCAGTATTTT.

This clone was picked up a small number of times. CDR3 sequence reads: CASSLEREVNTEAFF. DNA of the CDR3: TGCGCCAGCAGCTTGGAGCGAGAAGTGAACACTGAAGCTTTCTTT. The rearrangement uses TRBV5-1 and TRBJ1-1; no firm D call. The CDR3 is 15 amino acids. The germline gives CDR1 SGHRS, CDR2 YFSETQ. Trimming stripped 0 bases from V and 0 bases from J, with 9 bases between.

As to this clone: The sample contains more than one DNA sequence encoding this CDR3. The chain recombines TRBV9 with TRBJ2-1; D not certain. CDR1 is SGDLS, CDR2 YYNGEE, per germline. The CDR3 has 12 residues. Trimming shortened V by 0 bases and J by 8 bases, and 6 bases separated the two germline ends. CDR3 residues: CASSVGSDEQFF. In nucleotides, the CDR3 is TGTGCCAGCAGCGTAGGCAGCGATGAGCAGTTCTTC. Combining the CDR3 with reference TRBV9 and TRBJ2-1 gives the whole variable domain DSGVTQTPKHLITATGQRVTLRCSPRSGDLSVYWYQQSLDQGLQFLIQYYNGEERAKGNILERFSAQQFPDLHSELNLSSLELGDSALYFCASSVGSDEQFFGPGTRLTVL.

This chain connects TRBV29-1 to TRBJ2-7; possibly TRBD2 for D (6 bases). V lost 2 bases to trimming and J lost 3 bases, with 11 bases between them. This CDR3 contains 13 residues. Per the germline V gene, CDR1 is SQVTM and CDR2 is ANQGSEA. The CDR3 sequence: CSVEMGLNYEQYF. Here the CDR3 DNA reads TGCAGCGTTGAAATGGGACTGAACTACGAGCAGTACTTC.

The genes are TRBV29-1 and TRBJ1-1; D ambiguous. Trimming stripped 2 bases from V and 0 bases from J, with 13 bases between. Germline CDR1 and CDR2: SQVTM and ANQGSEA. The CDR3 runs 15 residues. CDR3 bases: TGCAGCGTTGAACTTGAGGGAAATATGAACACTGAAGCTTTCTTT. Protein: CSVELEGNMNTEAFF.

This rearrangement joins TRBV6-1 to TRBJ1-5; D perhaps matches TRBD1 (6 bases). Trimming shortened V by 3 bases and J by 3 bases, and 12 bases separated the two germline ends. CDR1 and CDR2 (germline): MNHNS, SASEGT. The CDR3 contains 15 residues. CDR3 residues: CASSEAGVFNQPQHF. CDR3 coding DNA: TGTGCCAGCAGTGAGGCAGGGGTGTTCAATCAGCCCCAGCATTTT.

The chain joins TRBV2 to TRBJ2-2; 10 bases match TRBD2. The V segment lost 6 bases and the J segment 7 bases; nucleotides outside the gene matches: 11. From germline, CDR1 is SNHLY and CDR2 FYNNEI. The CDR3 length is 16 residues. CDR3 sequence (DNA): TGTGCCAGCAGGGCCGAATCTAGCGGGAGAGTCGGGGAGCTGTTTTTT. Its protein product is CASRAESSGRVGELFF.

The chain carries TRBV7-2 and TRBJ1-5; 9 positions agree with TRBD1. Losses at the gene ends were 3 bases for V and 4 bases for J; bases not matched to a gene: 13. Germline assignment: CDR1 SGHTA and CDR2 FQGNSA. This CDR3 has 18 residues. The chain's CDR3 is CASSFSTGTGRLNQPQHF. CDR3 DNA: TGTGCCAGCAGCTTTTCTACCGGGACAGGGAGATTAAATCAGCCCCAGCATTTT. Full variable domain (remainder filled in from reference TRBV7-2 and TRBJ1-5): GAGVSQSPSNKVTEKGKDVELRCDPISGHTALYWYRQSLGQGLEFLIYFQGNSAPDKSGLPSDRFSAERTGGSVSTLTIQRTQQEDSAVYLCASSFSTGTGRLNQPQHFGDGTRLSIL.

V usage is TRBV5-1 and J usage is TRBJ2-7; TRBD2 matches 9 bases. CDR1 is SGHRS, CDR2 YFSETQ, per germline. This CDR3 has 15 amino acids. The trim removed 3 bases at V and 2 bases at J, leaving 6 bases unmatched. The CDR3 coding sequence is TGCGCCAGCAGCTCGTCGACTAGCGGAGCCTACGAGCAGTACTTC. Protein product: CASSSSTSGAYEQYF.

The chain is built from TRBV5-6 and TRBJ1-2, with D tentatively TRBD1 (6 bases). V gave up 1 base and J gave up 8 bases, with 15 bases separating them. The CDR3 has 14 residues. The V gene's germline CDR1 is SGHDT and CDR2 YYEEEE. For the CDR3, the DNA is TGTGCCAGCAGCTTGAAACAGGGCGAACGCGGCTACACCTTC. Translation: CASSLKQGERGYTF.